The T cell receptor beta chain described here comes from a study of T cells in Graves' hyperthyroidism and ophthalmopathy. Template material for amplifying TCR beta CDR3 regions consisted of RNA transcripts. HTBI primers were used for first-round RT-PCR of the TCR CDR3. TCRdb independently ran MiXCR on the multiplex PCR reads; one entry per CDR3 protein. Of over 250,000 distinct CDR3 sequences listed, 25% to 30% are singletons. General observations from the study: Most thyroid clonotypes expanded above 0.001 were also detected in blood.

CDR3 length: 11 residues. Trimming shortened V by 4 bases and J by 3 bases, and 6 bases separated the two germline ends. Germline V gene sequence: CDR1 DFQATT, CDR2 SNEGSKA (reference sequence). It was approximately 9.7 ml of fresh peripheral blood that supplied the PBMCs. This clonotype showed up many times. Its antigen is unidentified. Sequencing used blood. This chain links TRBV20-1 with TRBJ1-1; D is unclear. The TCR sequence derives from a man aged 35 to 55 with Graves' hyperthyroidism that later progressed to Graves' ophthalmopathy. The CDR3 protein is CSANRDTEAFF. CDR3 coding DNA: TGCAGTGCTAACCGGGACACTGAAGCTTTCTTT.